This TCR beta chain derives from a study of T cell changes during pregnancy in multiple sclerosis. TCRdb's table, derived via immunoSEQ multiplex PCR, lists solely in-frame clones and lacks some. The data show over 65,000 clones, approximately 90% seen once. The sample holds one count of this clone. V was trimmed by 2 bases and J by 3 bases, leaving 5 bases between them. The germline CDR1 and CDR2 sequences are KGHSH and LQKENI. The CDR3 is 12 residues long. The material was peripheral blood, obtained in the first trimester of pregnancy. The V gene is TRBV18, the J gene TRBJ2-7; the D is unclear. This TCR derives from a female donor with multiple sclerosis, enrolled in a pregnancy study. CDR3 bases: TGTGCCAGCTCACCAAGCATCTACGAGCAGTACTTC. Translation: CASSPSIYEQYF.